This TCR beta chain was sequenced for a study of blood T cells in healthy people across ages. The CDR3 contains 15 residues. Germline lookup yields CDR1 WNHNN and CDR2 SYGVQD (reference sequence). The V and J ends lost 5 bases and 9 bases, in that order; junction bases with no gene match: 11. This clonotype was counted only a few times. Primed by a sample-barcoded 5' primer and a J-beta primer mix, a second PCR proceeded for 7 to 11 cycles. The authors tagged each cDNA molecule using a template-switch adaptor with 12 random nucleotides. TCRdb reprocessed the 5' RACE reads via MiXCR and lists one record per CDR3 protein. In the table there are 730,000 or so distinct CDR3 sequences, roughly two fifths of which are singletons.

The chain is built from TRBV10-1 and TRBJ2-1; TRBD1 matches 9 bases. The sequence was obtained from a woman in her sixties in good health. Source material: blood. The CDR3, as DNA: TGCGCCAGCAGTCTCGGACAGGGGAAGGGAGCTGAGCAGTTCTTC. This sequence encodes CASSLGQGKGAEQFF.